A selection of T cell receptor beta chains follows, all from one sample in a study of cytomegalovirus exposure and HLA in healthy donors. Some clones are missing from TCRdb's copy, which holds only in-frame ones; the method was immunoSEQ multiplex PCR. The table lists about 140,000 clones, around 73% of them singletons, with 14% in the top ten. Sequences were obtained from PBMCs. The receptors stem from a human donor in good health. Each CDR3 is given with its conserved first and last residue. The order of the fields is J gene, clone size, V gene, D gene, CDR3 DNA, CDR3 protein. The D gene is left open where the match is weak. Rows give clone size only sometimes, using once, few, many, or a class for an expanded clone.

J gene: TRBJ1-2; clone size: few; V gene: TRBV6-6; D gene: NA; CDR3 DNA: TGTGCCAGCAGTCCTCGGGGTGGGCACTGGGGCTACACCTTC; CDR3 protein: CASSPRGGHWGYTF
J gene: TRBJ2-1; clone size: NA; V gene: TRBV6-4; D gene: NA; CDR3 DNA: TGTGCCAGCAGTGCGTCGTCTCGGGGCTCCTACAATGAGCAGTTCTTC; CDR3 protein: CASSASSRGSYNEQFF
J gene: TRBJ2-1; clone size: NA; V gene: TRBV30; D gene: NA; CDR3 DNA: TGTGCCTGGAGCACCACCCCCCTAGCGATCTTC; CDR3 protein: CAWSTTPLAIF
J gene: TRBJ2-5; clone size: NA; V gene: TRBV12-5; D gene: TRBD2; CDR3 DNA: TGTGCTAGTGTAGATCGAGCGGGAGGGGGAGAGACCCAGTACTTC; CDR3 protein: CASVDRAGGGETQYF
J gene: TRBJ2-1; clone size: few; V gene: TRBV2; D gene: TRBD2; CDR3 DNA: TGTGCCAGCAGGGCGGGGGGCACCAATGAGCAGTTCTTC; CDR3 protein: CASRAGGTNEQFF
J gene: TRBJ2-5; clone size: NA; V gene: TRBV11-2; D gene: NA; CDR3 DNA: TGTGCCAGCAGCTTAGGCAGCGGAGAGACCCAGTACTTC; CDR3 protein: CASSLGSGETQYF
J gene: TRBJ1-1; clone size: NA; V gene: TRBV6-1; D gene: TRBD1; CDR3 DNA: TGTGCCACAGGGGGGCCATTGAACACTGAAGCCTTCTTT; CDR3 protein: CATGGPLNTEAFF
J gene: TRBJ2-3; clone size: NA; V gene: TRBV15; D gene: NA; CDR3 DNA: TGTGCCACCAGCGCGAATAGGGGGGGTGGCACAGATACGCAGTATTTT; CDR3 protein: CATSANRGGGTDTQYF
J gene: TRBJ2-3; clone size: NA; V gene: TRBV5-6; D gene: TRBD1; CDR3 DNA: TGTGCCAGCAGCTTGGGACAGGGGGATACGCAGTATTTT; CDR3 protein: CASSLGQGDTQYF
J gene: TRBJ1-2; clone size: NA; V gene: TRBV5-4; D gene: NA; CDR3 DNA: TGTGCCAGCAGCTGGGGGGTCGTCGGGGAGACCTTC; CDR3 protein: CASSWGVVGETF
J gene: TRBJ2-7; clone size: NA; V gene: TRBV7-9; D gene: TRBD2; CDR3 DNA: TGTGCCAGCGGGTATAGCGGGAACTACGAGCAGTACTTC; CDR3 protein: CASGYSGNYEQYF
J gene: TRBJ1-2; clone size: NA; V gene: TRBV4-1; D gene: NA; CDR3 DNA: TGCGCCAGCAGCCAAATTCCCCATCAGGATGGCTACACCTTC; CDR3 protein: CASSQIPHQDGYTF
J gene: TRBJ2-1; clone size: NA; V gene: TRBV30; D gene: NA; CDR3 DNA: TGTGCCTGGAGTGGAACCCTATCCGGCAATGAGCAGTTCTTC; CDR3 protein: CAWSGTLSGNEQFF
J gene: TRBJ2-1; clone size: NA; V gene: TRBV19; D gene: TRBD2; CDR3 DNA: TGTGCCAGTAGTATAGTTGTTGGCGGGAGGGGAATGAATGAGCAGTTCTTC; CDR3 protein: CASSIVVGGRGMNEQFF
J gene: TRBJ2-7; clone size: few; V gene: TRBV30; D gene: TRBD1; CDR3 DNA: TGTGCCTGGGAGACAGGGGAGACCTACGAGCAGTACTTC; CDR3 protein: CAWETGETYEQYF
J gene: TRBJ2-1; clone size: NA; V gene: TRBV7-3; D gene: TRBD2; CDR3 DNA: TGTGCCAGCAGCGTGACTAGCGGGAGCTCCTACAATGAGCAGTTCTTC; CDR3 protein: CASSVTSGSSYNEQFF
J gene: TRBJ2-7; clone size: NA; V gene: TRBV5-4; D gene: NA; CDR3 DNA: TGTGCCAGCAGCTTGGAAGGGGGCTCCTACGAGCAGTACTTC; CDR3 protein: CASSLEGGSYEQYF
J gene: TRBJ1-4; clone size: NA; V gene: TRBV15; D gene: NA; CDR3 DNA: TGTGCCACCAGCAGAGGACAGAATAATGAAAAACTGTTTTTT; CDR3 protein: CATSRGQNNEKLFF
J gene: TRBJ1-1; clone size: NA; V gene: TRBV15; D gene: NA; CDR3 DNA: TGTGCCACCAGCAGAGGGAACTATCCTTTTGAAGCTTTCTTT; CDR3 protein: CATSRGNYPFEAFF
J gene: TRBJ2-7; clone size: NA; V gene: TRBV30; D gene: NA; CDR3 DNA: TGTGCAGCGATACGGGTTCTCTCTAAGGAGCAGTACTTC; CDR3 protein: CAAIRVLSKEQYF
J gene: TRBJ1-6; clone size: NA; V gene: TRBV28; D gene: TRBD1; CDR3 DNA: TGTGCCAGCAGTTACAGGGGGATACAATCACCCCTCCACTTT; CDR3 protein: CASSYRGIQSPLHF
J gene: TRBJ1-5; clone size: NA; V gene: TRBV12-5; D gene: NA; CDR3 DNA: TGTGCTAGTGGTTTGGGTCAGCAGCCCCAGCATTTT; CDR3 protein: CASGLGQQPQHF
J gene: TRBJ2-7; clone size: few; V gene: TRBV27; D gene: TRBD1; CDR3 DNA: TGTGCCAGCACTCAACAGGGGGCGGGTGTCCCCTACGAGCAGTACTTC; CDR3 protein: CASTQQGAGVPYEQYF
J gene: TRBJ1-2; clone size: NA; V gene: TRBV13; D gene: NA; CDR3 DNA: TGTGCCAGCAGCAGCTACAGGGAGACCTATGGCTACACCTTC; CDR3 protein: CASSSYRETYGYTF
J gene: TRBJ2-7; clone size: NA; V gene: TRBV29-1; D gene: NA; CDR3 DNA: TGCAGCGTTGGGACTACACGTCAGGGAAACTACGAGCAGTACTTC; CDR3 protein: CSVGTTRQGNYEQYF
J gene: TRBJ1-6; clone size: NA; V gene: TRBV4-1; D gene: NA; CDR3 DNA: TGCGCCAGCAGCCAAGGGGCTAATTCACCCCTCCACTTT; CDR3 protein: CASSQGANSPLHF